This is a list of T cell receptor beta chains from one sample in a study of blood T cell repertoires in COVID-19. The table came from immunoSEQ multiplex PCR; TCRdb's copy has only in-frame clones and leaves some out. The sample lists 45,000 or so clones; about nine tenths were seen once. The specimen sequenced was peripheral blood. The source is a human donor in a cohort sampled during active COVID-19. CDR3s include the opening cysteine and the closing phenylalanine or tryptophan. D genes are given only for firm matches. For some rows the clone size is stated as once, few or many, or as a class when expanded; others skip it.

CDR3: CASSLAGYTDTQYF
DNA: TGTGCCAGCAGCTTAGCGGGCTACACAGATACGCAGTATTTT
J: TRBJ2-3
size: once
V: TRBV7-2
D: .

CDR3: CASSLGQINTGELFF
DNA: TGCGCCAGCAGCTTGGGACAGATTAACACCGGGGAGCTGTTTTTT
J: TRBJ2-2
size: .
V: TRBV5-1
D: .

CDR3: CASSRTGVNTEAFF
DNA: TGTGCCAGCAGCCGTACAGGGGTCAACACTGAAGCTTTCTTT
J: TRBJ1-1
size: .
V: TRBV9
D: TRBD1

CDR3: CASSGREGILSGNTIYF
DNA: TGTGCCAGCAGCGGGAGAGAGGGCATCCTCTCTGGAAACACCATATATTTT
J: TRBJ1-3
size: .
V: TRBV9
D: .

CDR3: CASSPGLAGGDTQYF
DNA: TGTGCCAGTAGCCCGGGACTAGCGGGAGGAGATACGCAGTATTTT
J: TRBJ2-3
size: .
V: TRBV19
D: TRBD2

CDR3: CASRQPGDTEAFF
DNA: TGTGCCAGCAGACAACCGGGTGACACTGAAGCTTTCTTT
J: TRBJ1-1
size: .
V: TRBV6-5
D: .

CDR3: CASSVEGGGYEQYF
DNA: TGTGCCAGCAGCGTTGAGGGCGGAGGCTACGAGCAGTACTTC
J: TRBJ2-7
size: .
V: TRBV5-6
D: .

CDR3: CAIRSGTSGGRSSYNEQFF
DNA: TGTGCCATCAGATCCGGGACTAGCGGGGGGCGGAGCTCCTACAATGAGCAGTTCTTC
J: TRBJ2-1
size: .
V: TRBV10-3
D: TRBD2

CDR3: CAWSGGLASNEQFF
DNA: TGTGCCTGGAGTGGGGGACTAGCGTCTAATGAGCAGTTCTTC
J: TRBJ2-1
size: .
V: TRBV30
D: TRBD2

CDR3: CASSLDLAEDTQYF
DNA: TGTGCCAGCAGCTTGGATCTAGCGGAAGATACGCAGTATTTT
J: TRBJ2-3
size: once
V: TRBV5-4
D: TRBD2

CDR3: CAITGTLKETQYF
DNA: TGTGCCATCACAGGGACCTTAAAAGAGACCCAGTACTTC
J: TRBJ2-5
size: once
V: TRBV5-8
D: .

CDR3: CASSLDRTQETQYF
DNA: TGTGCCAGCAGCTTAGATAGGACACAAGAGACCCAGTACTTC
J: TRBJ2-5
size: once
V: TRBV11-2
D: .

CDR3: CASSVEIGLTTDTQYF
DNA: TGTGCCAGCAGCGTAGAAATCGGACTAACCACAGATACGCAGTATTTT
J: TRBJ2-3
size: .
V: TRBV9
D: .

CDR3: CASRGTGGTQYF
DNA: TGTGCCAGCAGGGGGACAGGGGGGACCCAGTACTTC
J: TRBJ2-5
size: .
V: TRBV12-3/TRBV12-4
D: TRBD1

CDR3: CATSEGRDTDTQYF
DNA: TGTGCCACCAGTGAGGGCAGGGACACAGATACGCAGTATTTT
J: TRBJ2-3
size: .
V: TRBV24-1
D: .

CDR3: CASSRSGQEAFF
DNA: TGTGCCAGCAGTCGCTCAGGGCAGGAGGCTTTCTTT
J: TRBJ1-1
size: once
V: TRBV2
D: .